This T cell receptor beta chain comes out of a study of T cell clonality in common variable immunodeficiency. Clones were read by immunoSEQ multiplex PCR, and TCRdb kept only the in-frame ones, dropping some. Listed for the sample are some 45,000 clones, none seen a single time. General study results and limits: Common variable immunodeficiency TCR beta sequences reportedly had fewer deletions and N-nucleotide insertions.

Germline CDR1 is SNHLY and CDR2 is FYNNEI. V lost 0 bases and J lost 1; bases outside the gene matches: 1. This CDR3 spans 16 amino acids. A remark on this clone: What it binds is unknown. The CDR3 goes on 3 residues after the read ends, and that part is filled in from the germline J gene.

Caucasian heritage predominated among both patients and controls. Sample: peripheral blood mononuclear cells. The sequence came from a person aged 18 to 70 in good health. J is TRBJ2-3 and V is TRBV2; 10 nucleotides match TRBD1. The part of the CDR3 DNA that was read is TGTGCCAGCAGTGAAGCCGACAGGGGGCGCACAGATACG. Translating it yields CASSEADRGRTDT. The full CDR3 sequence reads CASSEADRGRTDTQYF.